Only one count was recorded for the clone carrying this T cell receptor beta chain. Trimming left V 2 bases short and J 0 bases short, with 6 bases between. This CDR3 has 15 amino acids. Germline V CDR1 and CDR2: SGHNT, YYREEE (reference sequence). The data were taken from a study of long-term antiretroviral therapy in people with HIV. Researchers report immunoSEQ v3.0 was run at survey level. The repertoire was sequenced with immunoSEQ multiplex PCR; TCRdb's copy has only in-frame clones and lacks some. The sample lists under 30,000 clones, approximately 94% occurring once. This receptor was identified in a man between 50 and 59 years old with HIV. The V gene is TRBV5-4, the J gene TRBJ1-6; maybe TRBD1 (6 bases). The sequences come from unsorted PBMCs, collected more than 7.1 years after starting antiretroviral therapy. The CDR3 sequence: CASSLQGSYNSPLHF. The CDR3 nucleotides read TGTGCCAGCAGCTTACAGGGCTCCTATAATTCACCCCTCCACTTT.